The sequence of this T cell receptor beta chain was determined in a study of blood T cells in healthy people across ages. Regarding the study as a whole: Long-lived donors had more naive CD4+ cells and higher diversity than aged donors.

A J-beta primer mix and a sample-barcoded 5' primer were used in a second PCR of roughly 6 to 11 cycles. Through a template-switch adaptor with 12 random nucleotides, each cDNA molecule received a tag. There were at least 3 million CDR3-containing paired-end reads obtained from each sample. TCRdb re-derived calls from the 5' RACE reads in MiXCR, one entry per CDR3 protein. Of 700,000 to 850,000 distinct CDR3 sequences in the sample, roughly 40% were seen once. The CDR3 has 14 amino acids. The germline CDR1 and CDR2 sequences are MNHNS and SASEGT. With 3 bases clipped from V and 4 bases from J, the junction kept 2 bases outside the gene matches. As concerns this clonotype: The antigen is not known.

This receptor was obtained from a man between 18 and 29 years old in good health. Sequencing was performed on blood. The chain couples TRBV6-1 to TRBJ1-5; 8 bases match TRBD1. The CDR3 nucleotides read TGTGCCAGCAGTGATCGGGACAGGAATCAGCCCCAGCATTTT. Protein: CASSDRDRNQPQHF.